The 11 T cell receptor beta chains presented below share a single source sample, sequenced in a study of beta chain features in type 1 diabetes. Study observations and caveats: Across all four CD4+ subsets, people with type 1 diabetes showed modestly shorter TCRB CDR3s.

The sequenced template was cDNA made from the entire isolated RNA. Some clones are missing from TCRdb's copy, which holds only in-frame ones; the method was immunoSEQ multiplex PCR. This sample has 680,000 or so clones, with 13% found just once. These receptors have no identified antigens. The material sequenced was naive CD4+ T cells from blood. Receptors originate from a man younger than 35 with type 1 diabetes.

This chain uses TRBV5-1 with TRBJ2-1; the D gene is possibly TRBD2 (6 bases). The CDR3 extends over 14 amino acids. The germline gives CDR1 SGHRS, CDR2 YFSETQ. V shed 5 bases and J shed 6 bases, with 15 bases lying between them. CDR3 sequence: CASSYFGGPNEQFF. CDR3 sequence (DNA): TGCGCCAGCAGTTATTTCGGGGGACCCAATGAGCAGTTCTTC.

The rearrangement uses TRBV6-5 and TRBJ1-6; D is possibly TRBD1 (6 bases). CDR3 length: 14 residues. The V and J ends lost 2 bases and 7 bases respectively, with 9 bases between them. Germline CDR1 and CDR2: MNHEY and SVGAGI. The CDR3 spells CASSYARGNSPLHF. In DNA form, the CDR3 reads TGTGCCAGCAGTTACGCCAGGGGCAATTCACCCCTCCACTTT.

This sequence joins TRBV6-6 and TRBJ2-5; D uncertain. CDR3 length: 12 amino acids. The V gene lost 6 bases and the J gene lost 1 base, with 6 bases spanning the gap. CDR1 is MNHNY and CDR2 is SVGAGI in the germline V gene (reference sequence). CDR3 sequence reads: CASSPIQETQYF. The CDR3 DNA is TGTGCCAGCAGCCCAATCCAAGAGACCCAGTACTTC.

The V call is TRBV5-1, the J call TRBJ2-2, with 7 nucleotides matching TRBD1. The CDR3 covers 15 residues. The J segment lost 1 base and the V segment lost 2 bases, leaving 2 bases of the junction unmatched. Germline V gene data show CDR1 as SGHRS and CDR2 as YFSETQ. CDR3 DNA sequence: TGCGCCAGCAGCTTCGGGGACAGGAACACCGGGGAGCTGTTTTTT. This gives the protein CASSFGDRNTGELFF.

The chain employs TRBV5-1 and TRBJ1-2, with a tentative D call TRBD1 (5 bases). Germline-derived CDR1 and CDR2 are SGHRS and YFSETQ. The CDR3 covers 14 residues. Trimming stripped 2 bases from V and 3 bases from J, with 11 bases between. In nucleotides, the CDR3 is TGCGCCAGCAGCTTAGGACCGGGGGACTATGGCTACACCTTC. This encodes CASSLGPGDYGYTF.

This clone was seen only a few times. V usage is TRBV10-2 and J usage is TRBJ1-5, with 7 positions matching TRBD1. V lost 5 bases to trimming and J lost 8 bases; unmatched junction nucleotides: 6. Per germline, CDR1 WSHSY and CDR2 SAAADI. This CDR3 is built from 13 residues. CDR3 sequence: CASSPDRVEPQHF. The CDR3 coding sequence is TGCGCCAGCAGTCCCGACAGGGTTGAGCCCCAGCATTTT.

This clone was detected a few times. This chain joins TRBV5-4 and TRBJ2-1; 14 positions agree with TRBD2. Unmatched junction bases numbered 1, after V lost 2 bases and J lost 3 bases. Germline CDR1 reads SGHNT; CDR2 reads YYREEE (reference sequence). This CDR3 spans 16 amino acids. The CDR3 loop is CASSFGTSGGYNEQFF. The CDR3 DNA follows: TGTGCCAGCAGCTTCGGGACTAGCGGGGGCTACAATGAGCAGTTCTTC.

This clone has just a few counts. The J gene is TRBJ2-2, the V gene TRBV7-2; no reliable D call. Trimming took off 0 bases at V and 2 bases at J, with 7 bases between the two ends. This CDR3 spans 15 amino acids. Germline CDR1 is SGHTA and CDR2 is FQGNSA. The CDR3 sequence is CASSLAGINTGELFF. CDR3 bases: TGTGCCAGCAGCTTAGCAGGGATAAACACCGGGGAGCTGTTTTTT.

This clone was seen more than once but under ten times. V and J are TRBV29-1 and TRBJ1-2; D is uncertain. CDR3 size: 13 residues. In germline, CDR1 is SQVTM, CDR2 ANQGSEA. V lost 4 bases and J lost 8, with 17 bases in between. The CDR3 DNA follows: TGCAGCGTTGGGGCTGGTGGGGATTGGGGCTACACCTTC. As protein: CSVGAGGDWGYTF.

The V gene is TRBV6-5, the J gene TRBJ1-5; 8 positions match TRBD1. V lost 4 bases, J lost 14 bases, and 16 bases stayed unmatched. CDR1 and CDR2 from the germline V gene are MNHEY and SVGAGI. CDR3 length: 15 residues. CDR3 in amino acids: CASSSKGTGTFMEHF. CDR3 DNA sequence: TGTGCCAGCAGTTCGAAAGGGACAGGCACCTTTATGGAGCATTTT.

The genes are TRBV15 and TRBJ2-3; TRBD2 might be the D (5 bases). Germline CDR1 is LNHNV and CDR2 is YYDKDF (reference sequence). This CDR3 comprises 18 residues. V gave up 0 bases and J gave up 6 bases, with 22 bases separating them. The CDR3 spells CATSRDIPGVFGSDTQYF. CDR3 coding DNA: TGTGCCACCAGCAGAGATATCCCCGGGGTTTTCGGGTCGGATACGCAGTATTTT.